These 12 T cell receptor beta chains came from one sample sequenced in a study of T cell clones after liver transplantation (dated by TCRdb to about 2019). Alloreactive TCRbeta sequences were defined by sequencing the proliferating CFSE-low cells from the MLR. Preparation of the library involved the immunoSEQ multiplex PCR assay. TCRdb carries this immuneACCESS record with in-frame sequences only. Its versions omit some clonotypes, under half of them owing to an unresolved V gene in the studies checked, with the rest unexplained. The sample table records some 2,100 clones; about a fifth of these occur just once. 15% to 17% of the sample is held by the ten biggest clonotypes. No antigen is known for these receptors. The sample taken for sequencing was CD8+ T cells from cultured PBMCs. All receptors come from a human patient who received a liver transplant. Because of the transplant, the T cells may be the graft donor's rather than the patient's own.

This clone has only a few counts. The CDR3 DNA follows: TGTGCCAGCAGCTTAGCTGTCTACGAGCAGTACTTC. This codes for CASSLAVYEQYF. J is TRBJ2-7 and V is TRBV7-8; D gene unclear. The germline V and J ends were trimmed by 0 bases and 3 bases, with 3 bases remaining between them. CDR3 length: 12 residues. Germline lookup yields CDR1 SGHVS and CDR2 FQNEAQ.

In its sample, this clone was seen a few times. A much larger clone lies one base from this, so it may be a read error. DNA of the CDR3: TGCAGCGTTGACAAGGTCTACGAGCAGTACTTC. Its protein is CSVDKVYEQYF. The chain links TRBV29-1 to TRBJ2-7; D unclear. Trimming cost V 3 bases and J 3 bases, with 6 bases left between them. The CDR3 is 11 residues long. Per germline, CDR1 SQVTM and CDR2 ANQGSEA.

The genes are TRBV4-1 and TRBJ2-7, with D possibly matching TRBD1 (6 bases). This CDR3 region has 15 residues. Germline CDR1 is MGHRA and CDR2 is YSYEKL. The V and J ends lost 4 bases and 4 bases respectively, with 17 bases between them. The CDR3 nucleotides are TGCGCCAGCAGCCTAAAGACAGGAGCTTTATACGAGCAGTACTTC. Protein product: CASSLKTGALYEQYF.

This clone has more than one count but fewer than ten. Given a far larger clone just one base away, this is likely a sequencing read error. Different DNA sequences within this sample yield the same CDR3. CDR3 sequence (DNA): TGTGCCAGCGGGGGGGGACAGGTTATCTCTGGAGCCAACGTCCTGACTTTC. Translated: CASGGGQVISGANVLTF. The chain is built from TRBV11-2 and TRBJ2-6; a possible D gene is TRBD1 (8 bases). This CDR3 is 17 amino acids long. Germline-derived CDR1 and CDR2 are SGHAT and FQNNGV.

CDR3 loop: CSVEVNGRAPGELFF. The CDR3 DNA sequence: TGCAGCGTTGAAGTAAACGGGAGGGCCCCCGGGGAGCTGTTTTTT. V is TRBV29-1 and J is TRBJ2-2; 8 bases line up with TRBD2. The V and J ends lost 1 base and 6 bases, in that order; junction bases with no gene match: 7. In germline, CDR1 is SQVTM, CDR2 ANQGSEA. CDR3 length: 15 amino acids.

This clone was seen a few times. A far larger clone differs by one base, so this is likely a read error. The CDR3 loop reads CASAGGQVISGANVLTF. CDR3 sequence (DNA): TGTGCCAGCGCGGGGGGACAGGTTATCTCTGGGGCCAACGTCCTGACTTTC. The chain couples TRBV11-2 to TRBJ2-6; D tentatively reads TRBD1 or TRBD2 (8 bases each). The length of the CDR3 is 17 residues. The ends were cut back, 8 bases at V and 0 bases at J, with 17 bases in the middle. Germline CDR1 and CDR2: SGHAT and FQNNGV.

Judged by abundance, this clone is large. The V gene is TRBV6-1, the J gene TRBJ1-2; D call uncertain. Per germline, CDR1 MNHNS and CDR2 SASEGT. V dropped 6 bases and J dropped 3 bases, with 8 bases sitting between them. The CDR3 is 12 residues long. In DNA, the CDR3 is TGTGCCAGCAGCCTGGGAGACTATGGCTACACCTTC. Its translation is CASSLGDYGYTF.

In nucleotides, the CDR3 is TGTGCCAGCAGCAAATGGGACAGCCACAATGAGCAGTTCTTC. Its protein product is CASSKWDSHNEQFF. This rearrangement joins TRBV5-5 to TRBJ2-1, with 7 positions matching TRBD1. Germline V gene sequence: CDR1 SGHKS, CDR2 YYEKEE (reference sequence). V lost 4 bases, J lost 5 bases, and 6 bases stayed unmatched. This CDR3 comprises 14 residues.

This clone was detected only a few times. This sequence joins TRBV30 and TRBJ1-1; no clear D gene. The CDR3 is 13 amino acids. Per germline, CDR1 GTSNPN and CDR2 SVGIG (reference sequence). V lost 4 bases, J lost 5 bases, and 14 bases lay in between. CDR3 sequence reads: CAWTIDWGTEAFF. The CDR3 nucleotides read TGTGCCTGGACAATAGACTGGGGTACTGAAGCTTTCTTT.

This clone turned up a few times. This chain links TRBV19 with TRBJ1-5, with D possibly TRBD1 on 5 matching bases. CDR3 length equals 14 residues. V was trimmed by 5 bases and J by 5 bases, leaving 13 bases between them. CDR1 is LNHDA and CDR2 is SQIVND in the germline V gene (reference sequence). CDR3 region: CASSGGPWDQPQHF. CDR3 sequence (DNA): TGTGCCAGTAGTGGGGGACCCTGGGATCAGCCCCAGCATTTT.

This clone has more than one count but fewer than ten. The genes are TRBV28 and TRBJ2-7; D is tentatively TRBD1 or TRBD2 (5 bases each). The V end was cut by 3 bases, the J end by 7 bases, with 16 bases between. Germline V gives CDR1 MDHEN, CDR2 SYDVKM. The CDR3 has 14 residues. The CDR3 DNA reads TGTGCCAGCAGTTTCGGGGACGCCTCTCGAGAGCAGTACTTC. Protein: CASSFGDASREQYF.

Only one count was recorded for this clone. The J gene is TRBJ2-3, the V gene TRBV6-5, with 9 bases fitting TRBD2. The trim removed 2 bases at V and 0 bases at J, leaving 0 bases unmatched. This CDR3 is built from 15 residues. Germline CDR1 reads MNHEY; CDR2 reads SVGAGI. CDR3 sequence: CASSYTSGSTDTQYF. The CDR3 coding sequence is TGTGCCAGCAGTTACACTAGCGGGAGCACAGATACGCAGTATTTT.